These 28 T cell receptor beta chains were all obtained from the same sample, sequenced in a study of blood T cell repertoires in COVID-19. Method: immunoSEQ multiplex PCR; TCRdb's copy keeps in-frame clones and lacks some. The sample records 230,000 or so clones, roughly 89% being singletons. Sequenced input: peripheral blood. The receptor source for this set is a woman aged 35 to 49 who had recovered from COVID-19.

This clone has a single count. V usage is TRBV27 and J usage is TRBJ1-4; 7 bases line up with TRBD1. After removal of 0 bases from V and 9 bases from J, the junction contained 4 bases not matched to a gene. Germline CDR1 and CDR2: MNHEY and SMNVEV (reference sequence). This CDR3 comprises 14 residues. CDR3 sequence reads: CASSLSGRGKKLFF. CDR3 nucleotides: TGTGCCAGCAGTTTATCGGGCAGGGGGAAAAAACTGTTTTTT.

V gene TRBV7-9 combines with J gene TRBJ2-2; the D gene is possibly TRBD1 (6 bases). Germline CDR1 and CDR2: SEHNR and FQNEAQ (reference sequence). CDR3 size: 15 residues. V shed 4 bases and J shed 3 bases, with 12 bases lying between them. CDR3: CASSSGQTYTGELFF. The CDR3 region has the DNA TGTGCCAGCAGCTCCGGACAGACTTACACCGGGGAGCTGTTTTTT.

The chain has TRBV18 and TRBJ1-5; 7 bases agree with TRBD1. Germline V gives CDR1 KGHSH, CDR2 LQKENI. V lost 6 bases and J lost 0; bases outside the gene matches: 5. The CDR3 covers 15 residues. CDR3 sequence: CASSPGGDSNQPQHF. The CDR3 coding sequence is TGTGCCAGCTCCCCAGGGGGGGATAGCAATCAGCCCCAGCATTTT.

The rearrangement uses TRBV25-1 and TRBJ1-6; D remains ambiguous. The V end was cut by 0 bases, the J end by 6 bases, with 9 bases between. This CDR3 is built from 15 residues. The germline V gene has CDR1 MGHDK and CDR2 SYGVNS. CDR3 bases: TGTGCCAGCAGTGAATATTCACGGAGTAATTCACCCCTCCACTTT. Protein: CASSEYSRSNSPLHF.

This chain connects TRBV10-1 to TRBJ1-1; 10 nucleotides line up with TRBD1. V was pared by 0 bases and J by 0 bases, with 7 bases of the junction left unmatched. The CDR3 covers 18 residues. Germline CDR1 WNHNN, CDR2 SYGVQD (reference sequence). This CDR3 is CASSESSYGTGVNTEAFF. CDR3 coding DNA: TGCGCCAGCAGTGAGTCCTCCTACGGGACAGGGGTGAACACTGAAGCTTTCTTT.

In its sample, this clone was seen once. V is TRBV6-5 and J is TRBJ2-7, with 8 bases aligning to TRBD1. Trimming removed 0 bases from V and 2 bases from J; junction bases left unmatched: 3. The length of the CDR3 is 15 residues. The germline V gene encodes CDR1 MNHEY and CDR2 SVGAGI. The CDR3 reads CASSYSAGGPYEQYF. CDR3 DNA: TGTGCCAGCAGTTACTCGGCAGGGGGCCCCTACGAGCAGTACTTC.

The chain links TRBV6-2 or TRBV6-3 to TRBJ2-5; D may be TRBD2 (5 bases). Trimming left V 4 bases short and J 5 bases short, with 11 bases between. Germline CDR1 and CDR2: MNHEY and SVGEGT. The CDR3 consists of 13 residues. Here the CDR3 DNA reads TGTGCCAGCAGTTTTGGGGAGTGGGAGACCCAGTACTTC. Translated, it gives CASSFGEWETQYF.

The V and J genes are TRBV10-1 and TRBJ2-1; D remains unclear. Looked up from germline, CDR1 is WNHNN and CDR2 is SYGVQD (reference sequence). The CDR3 sequence is 12 residues long. Trimming shortened V by 7 bases and J by 7 bases, and 11 bases separated the two germline ends. The CDR3 bases are TGCGCCAGCAACCTGACTCGAAATGAGCAGTTCTTC. Its protein is CASNLTRNEQFF.

The chain links TRBV4-1 to TRBJ1-2; 8 positions agree with TRBD1. CDR1 and CDR2 from the germline V gene are MGHRA and YSYEKL. This CDR3 has 15 residues. The V gene end was trimmed by 8 bases and the J gene end by 7 bases; junction bases not matched to a gene: 15. The DNA of the CDR3 is TGCGCCAGCTCGACAGGGGCATTATGGCTTAGTGGCTACACCTTC. Its translation is CASSTGALWLSGYTF.

This clone appeared once. J is TRBJ2-7 and V is TRBV5-4; 9 positions agree with TRBD1. J was trimmed by 7 bases and V by 0 bases; bases with no gene match: 5. This CDR3 comprises 14 residues. Germline V gene lookup returns CDR1 SGHNT and CDR2 YYREEE (reference sequence). CDR3 DNA sequence: TGTGCCAGCAGCTTGGACAGGGGGCTTGCTGAGCAGTACTTC. Translating gives CASSLDRGLAEQYF.

As DNA, the CDR3 is TGTGCCAGCAGCCTCTTACAGGGTGGAAACACCATATATTTT. Residues: CASSLLQGGNTIYF. The chain uses TRBV28 and TRBJ1-3; D is possibly TRBD1 (6 bases). The germline V gene encodes CDR1 MDHEN and CDR2 SYDVKM. Trimming left V 6 bases short and J 3 bases short, with 12 bases between. This CDR3 has 14 amino acids.

The gene calls are TRBV5-1 and TRBJ2-1; 8 nucleotides line up with TRBD2. Looked up from germline, CDR1 is SGHRS and CDR2 is YFSETQ. The CDR3 is 14 amino acids. Trimming removed 1 base from V and 7 bases from J; junction bases left unmatched: 4. The CDR3 here is CASSLSRLANEQFF. CDR3 nucleotides: TGCGCCAGCAGCTTGTCGAGACTAGCGAATGAGCAGTTCTTC.

The V call is TRBV18, the J call TRBJ1-5, with TRBD1 identical over 7 bases. The J segment lost 6 bases and the V segment lost 3 bases, leaving 5 bases of the junction unmatched. Looked up from germline, CDR1 is KGHSH and CDR2 is LQKENI. CDR3 length: 14 residues. CDR3 loop: CASSPGQLPQPQHF. CDR3 coding DNA: TGTGCCAGCTCACCGGGACAGCTTCCTCAGCCCCAGCATTTT. The full variable domain, in which reference TRBV18 and TRBJ1-5 provide the parts outside the CDR3, is NAGVMQNPRHLVRRRGQEARLRCSPMKGHSHVYWYRQLPEEGLKFMVYLQKENIIDESGMPKERFSAEFPKEGPSILRIQQVVRGDSAAYFCASSPGQLPQPQHFGDGTRLSIL.

V usage is TRBV19 and J usage is TRBJ1-5; 7 bases are shared with TRBD1. The CDR3 extends over 14 amino acids. Germline CDR1 and CDR2: LNHDA and SQIVND (reference sequence). The ends lost 4 bases at V and 6 bases at J; junction bases unmatched: 6. The CDR3 is CASSRDSEGQPQHF. The CDR3 DNA reads as TGTGCCAGTAGTAGGGACAGTGAGGGTCAGCCCCAGCATTTT.

The chain recombines TRBV28 with TRBJ1-6; a weak D match, TRBD1 (5 bases). This CDR3 contains 13 residues. The ends were cut back, 7 bases at V and 9 bases at J, with 13 bases in the middle. Germline CDR1 reads MDHEN; CDR2 reads SYDVKM. CDR3 amino acids: CASKQLRGSPLHF. For the CDR3, the DNA is TGTGCCAGCAAACAGCTTAGGGGTTCACCCCTCCACTTT.

The V gene is TRBV7-9, the J gene TRBJ1-4, with 8 bases identical to TRBD1. The CDR3 totals 13 residues. Germline CDR1 and CDR2: SEHNR and FQNEAQ (reference sequence). V lost 5 bases to trimming and J lost 8 bases; unmatched junction nucleotides: 4. The CDR3 reads CASSADRDEKLFF. In nucleotides, the CDR3 is TGTGCCAGCAGCGCGGACAGGGACGAAAAACTGTTTTTT.

The rearrangement links TRBV6-1 to TRBJ1-2, with a weak D call TRBD1 (6 bases). Germline CDR1 reads MNHNS; CDR2 reads SASEGT. CDR3 length equals 13 residues. V was cut by 3 bases and J by 5 bases, with 10 bases left in between. The CDR3 nucleotides are TGTGCCAGCAGTGAGTACACAGGGTATGGCTACACCTTC. It is translated as CASSEYTGYGYTF.

The genes are TRBV20-1 and TRBJ2-7; 11 bases agree with TRBD1. The CDR3 totals 15 residues. CDR1 is DFQATT and CDR2 is SNEGSKA in the germline V gene (reference sequence). The trim removed 3 bases at V and 4 bases at J, leaving 8 bases unmatched. In DNA, the CDR3 is TGCAGTGCTAGTAAACCGGGACAGGGGGTGTACGAGCAGTACTTC. Its translation: CSASKPGQGVYEQYF.

The chain carries TRBV5-1 and TRBJ2-1; tentatively, D is TRBD2 (6 bases). The CDR3 has 17 amino acids. V lost 0 bases to trimming and J lost 8 bases, with 21 bases between them. Germline lookup yields CDR1 SGHRS and CDR2 YFSETQ. CDR3: CASSLASGLRAVYEQFF. For the CDR3, the DNA is TGCGCCAGCAGCTTGGCCTCGGGACTCCGCGCGGTATATGAGCAGTTCTTC.

The chain joins TRBV10-3 to TRBJ2-1, with 15 bases identical to TRBD2. J gave up 7 bases and V 6 bases, and 7 bases lay outside the gene matches. This CDR3 comprises 16 residues. The germline gives CDR1 ENHRY, CDR2 SYGVKD. In DNA form, the CDR3 reads TGTGCCATCAGCGGGACTAGCGGGGGGATTTCAAATGAGCAGTTCTTC. This gives the protein CAISGTSGGISNEQFF.

The V and J genes are TRBV13 and TRBJ2-7, with TRBD1 identical over 8 bases. Looked up from germline, CDR1 is PRHDT and CDR2 is FYEKMQ (reference sequence). The CDR3 covers 15 residues. The junction had 6 bases not matched to a gene; V was cut back by 5 bases and J by 0 bases. The CDR3 loop reads CASSVNRGSSYEQYF. The CDR3 DNA is TGTGCCAGCAGCGTCAACAGGGGGAGCTCCTACGAGCAGTACTTC.

The chain is built from TRBV3-1 (or the pseudogene TRBV3-2) and TRBJ1-6; TRBD1 matches at 10 bases. Germline V gives CDR1 LGHDT, CDR2 YNNKEL (reference sequence). Germline trimming cut 4 bases from V and 0 bases from J; bases unmatched to any gene: 6. The CDR3 contains 18 residues. The CDR3 loop is CASSRGTGVSSYNSPLHF. The DNA of the CDR3 is TGTGCCAGCAGCCGCGGGACAGGGGTCAGCTCCTATAATTCACCCCTCCACTTT.

V gene TRBV19 combines with J gene TRBJ1-5; no definite D call. Germline CDR1 and CDR2: LNHDA and SQIVND (reference sequence). This CDR3 spans 16 amino acids. V was shortened by 0 bases and J by 0 bases, with 9 bases between the two germline ends. The CDR3 protein is CASSIDSSSSNQPQHF. CDR3 nucleotide sequence: TGTGCCAGTAGTATAGATAGCAGCAGTAGCAATCAGCCCCAGCATTTT.

The chain's CDR3 is CASSQGLPSTDTQYF. In nucleotides, the CDR3 is TGCGCCAGCAGCCAAGGCCTTCCTAGTACAGATACGCAGTATTTT. This chain joins TRBV4-3 and TRBJ2-3; D is unclear. Trimming took off 1 base at V and 3 bases at J, with 11 bases between the two ends. The CDR3 loop spans 15 amino acids. Germline CDR1 reads LGHNA; CDR2 reads YSLEER.

The J gene is TRBJ1-5, the V gene TRBV4-2; 10 nucleotides agree with TRBD1. CDR1 is LGHNA, CDR2 YNFKEQ, per germline. The V and J ends lost 4 bases and 5 bases, in that order; junction bases with no gene match: 2. CDR3 length: 14 amino acids. CDR3 region: CASSRGQGDQPQHF. Here the CDR3 DNA reads TGTGCCAGCAGCCGAGGACAGGGGGATCAGCCCCAGCATTTT.

The chain recombines TRBV19 with TRBJ1-2; perhaps TRBD1 as D (6 bases). The CDR3 totals 14 residues. Germline V CDR1 and CDR2: LNHDA, SQIVND (reference sequence). Trimming left V 7 bases short and J 10 bases short, with 22 bases between. The CDR3, as DNA: TGTGCCAGTACAGGCACTGAAGGGGGTCATGACTACACCTTC. It codes for CASTGTEGGHDYTF.

The V and J genes are TRBV24-1 and TRBJ2-2; 9 bases are a match to TRBD1. The CDR3 consists of 15 residues. CDR1 is KGHDR and CDR2 is SFDVKD in the germline V gene. V lost 7 bases, J lost 3 bases, and 5 bases stayed unmatched. The CDR3 sequence is CATRGQGRDTGELFF. CDR3 nucleotide sequence: TGTGCCACCAGAGGACAGGGGAGGGACACCGGGGAGCTGTTTTTT.

This clone was observed a few times. The chain combines TRBV7-9 with TRBJ1-2; 7 bases align to TRBD1. This CDR3 has 14 amino acids. Unmatched junction bases numbered 12, after V lost 5 bases and J lost 9 bases. The germline V gene has CDR1 SEHNR and CDR2 FQNEAQ (reference sequence). CDR3 sequence: CASSLRGDSSRYTF. CDR3 DNA sequence: TGTGCCAGCAGCCTCCGCGGGGACAGTAGTCGCTACACCTTC.